The source of this TCR beta chain is a study of blood T cell repertoires in COVID-19. Study background: PBMCs, B-cell-depleted T cells, or T cells were the source of the cDNA or gDNA that made up the material.

Clinical histories supplied by participants themselves formed the basis of cohort assignment. As originally analysed: Scientists estimated how many nucleated cells there were by amplifying reference gene primers. Assay: immunoSEQ multiplex PCR; the TCRdb copy retains only in-frame clones and omits some. V, J and clone size reflect that table, while D and trimming were determined from the DNA. This sample has some 130,000 clones, with approximately 88% found just once. This clone was counted a single time. Sequencing was done on a sample of PBMCs or T cells enriched from blood (not recorded which). This sequence originates from a man aged 35 to 55 with acute COVID-19.

The CDR3 region is CASSQAQGAWLTEAFF. Written as DNA, the CDR3 is TGTGCCAGCAGCCAAGCACAGGGGGCATGGTTAACTGAAGCTTTCTTT. This rearrangement joins TRBV14 to TRBJ1-1; 9 nucleotides agree with TRBD1. This CDR3 contains 16 residues. The germline CDR1 and CDR2 sequences are SGHDN and FVKESK. Trimming at V came to 1 base and at J to 5 bases, leaving 8 bases not matched to a gene.